This TCR beta chain was profiled in a study of blood T cell repertoires in COVID-19. Turning to the study itself: Sources were T cells, B-cell-depleted T cells, or PBMCs; the material itself was cDNA or gDNA.

This table comes from immunoSEQ multiplex PCR, and its TCRdb copy is limited to in-frame clones, with some not included. This repertoire shows about half a million clones, roughly nine tenths found once; its top ten account for under 9.5%. Germline V gives CDR1 GTSNPN, CDR2 SVGIG (reference sequence). With V trimmed by 5 bases and J by 0 bases, 9 bases remained unmatched. CDR3 length: 15 residues. Sequencing was done on a sample of PBMCs or T cells enriched from blood (not recorded which). This chain links TRBV30 with TRBJ1-1, with 7 bases aligning to TRBD1. The TCR sequence derives from a woman aged 55 to 70 who had recovered from COVID-19. CDR3 DNA: TGTGCCTGGGGGGGGAACAGGGGTTTGAACACTGAAGCTTTCTTT. Protein: CAWGGNRGLNTEAFF.